In its sample, the clone carrying this TCR beta chain was seen a few times. Its specificity is unknown. All the people who gave samples were healthy bone marrow donors. This specimen belongs to a study of cytomegalovirus exposure and HLA in healthy donors. Study outcomes and limitations: For most TCR beta V segments, an earlier analysis put the productive rate at about 87% or about 30% of the time. Later on, an analysis showed TCR association rates differing by HLA locus, with DRB1 the most and HLA-C the fewest.

Researchers ran the PCR with 60 Vbeta and 13 Jbeta primers. Data came from immunoSEQ multiplex PCR; TCRdb stores just in-frame clones and leaves some out. Of more than 95,000 clones in the sample, just under 80% are singletons; the top ten hold about 6%. The sequenced sample consisted of PBMCs. This sequence was found in a male donor in good health and CMV-seronegative.

Written as DNA, the CDR3 is TGTGCCAGCAGCTCGTCACCCCGGGACAGGAGCTATGGCTACACCTTC. Protein product: CASSSSPRDRSYGYTF. The chain couples TRBV11-2 to TRBJ1-2; 8 bases are shared with TRBD1. V was clipped by 4 bases and J by 4 bases; unmatched bases: 11. The V gene's germline CDR1 is SGHAT and CDR2 FQNNGV. The CDR3 consists of 16 residues.